Listed here is a single T cell receptor beta chain. No antigen is known for it. Positively selected for CCR7, the CD45RO-negative cells used as naive CD8 cells excluded terminally differentiated effector memory CD45RA+ cells. The sample comes from a study of shared clonotypes between healthy human individuals. General study findings and limits: How much donors shared clonotypes was expected to be affected by sequencing depth. Researchers found naive subsets generally carried larger estimated richness than memory subsets. Tissue TCR repertoires likely differ from these blood-only repertoires.

Replicate PCRs for sorted subsets used around 200 ng DNA; this equaled around 29,000 T cell genomes. TCRdb's copy holds only in-frame clones and misses some; the assay was immunoSEQ multiplex PCR. The table lists millions of clones, roughly 91% of them singletons. The sample comprised naive CD8+ T cells from PBMCs. The clonotype originates from a man in his late teens or twenties in good health. Some clones in this sample may be carry-over from other donors' samples.

CDR3 in amino acids: CASSMATTYEQYF. The DNA of the CDR3 is TGTGCCAGTAGTATGGCGACTACCTACGAGCAGTACTTC. The V call is TRBV19, the J call TRBJ2-7, with D possibly matching TRBD2 (5 bases). This CDR3 spans 13 amino acids. Between the trimmed V and J ends, which lost 3 bases and 2 bases, there was a span of 8 bases. In germline, CDR1 is LNHDA, CDR2 SQIVND (reference sequence).